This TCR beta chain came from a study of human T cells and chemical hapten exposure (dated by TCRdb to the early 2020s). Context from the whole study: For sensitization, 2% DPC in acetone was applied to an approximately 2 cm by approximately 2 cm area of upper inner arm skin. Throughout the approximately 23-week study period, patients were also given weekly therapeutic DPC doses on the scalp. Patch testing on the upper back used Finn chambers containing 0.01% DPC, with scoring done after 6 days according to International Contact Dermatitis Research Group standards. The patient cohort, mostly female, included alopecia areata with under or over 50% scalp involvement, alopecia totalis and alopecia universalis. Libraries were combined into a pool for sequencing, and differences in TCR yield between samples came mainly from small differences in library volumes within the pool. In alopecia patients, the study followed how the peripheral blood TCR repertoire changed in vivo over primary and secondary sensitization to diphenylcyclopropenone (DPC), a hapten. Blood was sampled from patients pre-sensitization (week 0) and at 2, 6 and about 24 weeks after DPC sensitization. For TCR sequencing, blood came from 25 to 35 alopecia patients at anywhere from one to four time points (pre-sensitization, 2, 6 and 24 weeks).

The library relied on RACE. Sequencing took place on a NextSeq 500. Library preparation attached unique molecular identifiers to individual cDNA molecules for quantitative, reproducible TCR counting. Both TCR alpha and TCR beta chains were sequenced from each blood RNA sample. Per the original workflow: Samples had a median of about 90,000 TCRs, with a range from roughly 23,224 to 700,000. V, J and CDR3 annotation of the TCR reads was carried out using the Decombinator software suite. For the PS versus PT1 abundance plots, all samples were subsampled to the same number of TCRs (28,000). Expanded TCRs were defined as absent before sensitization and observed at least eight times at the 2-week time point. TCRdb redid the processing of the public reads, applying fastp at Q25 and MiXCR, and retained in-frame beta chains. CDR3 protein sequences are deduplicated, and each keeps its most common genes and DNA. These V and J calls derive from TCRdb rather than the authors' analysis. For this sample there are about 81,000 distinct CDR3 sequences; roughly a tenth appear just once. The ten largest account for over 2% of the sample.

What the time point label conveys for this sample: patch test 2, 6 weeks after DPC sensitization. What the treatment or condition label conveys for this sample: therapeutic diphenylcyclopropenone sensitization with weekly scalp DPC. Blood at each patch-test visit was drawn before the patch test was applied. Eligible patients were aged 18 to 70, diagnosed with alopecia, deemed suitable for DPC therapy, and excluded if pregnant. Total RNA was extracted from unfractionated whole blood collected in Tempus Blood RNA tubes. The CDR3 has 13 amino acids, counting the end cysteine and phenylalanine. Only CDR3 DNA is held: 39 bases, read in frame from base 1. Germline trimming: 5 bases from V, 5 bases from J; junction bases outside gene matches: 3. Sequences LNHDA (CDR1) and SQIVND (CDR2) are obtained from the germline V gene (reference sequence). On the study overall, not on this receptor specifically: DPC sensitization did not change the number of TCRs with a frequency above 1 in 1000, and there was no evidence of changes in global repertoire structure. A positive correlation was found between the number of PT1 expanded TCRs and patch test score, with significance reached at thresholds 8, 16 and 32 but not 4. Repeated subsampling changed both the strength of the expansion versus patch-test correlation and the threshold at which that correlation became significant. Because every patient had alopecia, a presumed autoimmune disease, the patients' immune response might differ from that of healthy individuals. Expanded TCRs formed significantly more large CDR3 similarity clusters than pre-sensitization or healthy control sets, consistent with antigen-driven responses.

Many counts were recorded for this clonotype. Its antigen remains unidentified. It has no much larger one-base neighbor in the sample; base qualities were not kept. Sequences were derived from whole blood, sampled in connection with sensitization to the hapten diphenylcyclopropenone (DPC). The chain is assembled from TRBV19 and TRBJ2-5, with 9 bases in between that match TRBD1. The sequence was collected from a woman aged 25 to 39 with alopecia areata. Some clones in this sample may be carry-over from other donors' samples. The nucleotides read TGTGCCAGTAGTGGGACAGGGTCGGAGACCCAGTACTTC. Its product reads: CASSGTGSETQYF.